This T cell receptor beta chain was recovered during a study of T-cell reconstitution after alpha-beta-depleted transplantation in children. From germline, CDR1 is DFQATT and CDR2 SNEGSKA (reference sequence). The CDR3 has 14 amino acids. Unique molecular identifiers featured in how the TCRbeta library was prepared. TCRdb itself ran the PCR reads through MiXCR, one entry per CDR3 protein. The repertoire consists of about 540,000 distinct CDR3 sequences, with about 17% occurring once and the leading ten covering more than 2.5%. The receptor was isolated from a human donor who donated a stem cell graft to a child with acute lymphoblastic leukemia. The chain joins TRBV20-1 to TRBJ2-5; 12 bases are shared with TRBD2. The specimen was PBMCs from the stem cell graft donor, collected from the stem cell graft. The CDR3 coding sequence is TGCAGCTTAAAGGGCACTAGCGGGAGGGAGACCCAGTACTTC. Translated, it gives CSLKGTSGRETQYF.